The 6 T cell receptor beta chains below were found in one sample sequenced in a study of shared clonotypes between healthy human individuals. Profiling relied on immunoSEQ multiplex PCR, and the TCRdb table lists in-frame clones only, not all of them. The sample includes about 680,000 clones, about 80% seen only once; the top ten take roughly 1.9%. The sample was memory CD4+ T cells sorted from blood. The subset denotes: CD45RA-negative fraction. The receptor set was obtained from a woman in her twenties or thirties in good health.

The gene calls are TRBV7-2 and TRBJ2-1, with D maybe TRBD2 (7 bases). This CDR3 has 15 residues. The germline V gene encodes CDR1 SGHTA and CDR2 FQGNSA. Between the trimmed V and J ends, which lost 9 bases and 9 bases, there was a span of 24 bases. CDR3 DNA sequence: TGTGCCAGTTCGGGGGGCGGGCAGACTATTAGTGAGCAGTTCTTC. Amino acid sequence: CASSGGGQTISEQFF.

The chain is built from TRBV7-2 and TRBJ1-5, with D possibly being TRBD1 (5 bases). V was pared by 3 bases and J by 0 bases, with 15 bases between. The CDR3 runs to 17 residues. Germline-derived CDR1 and CDR2 are SGHTA and FQGNSA. The CDR3 sequence is CASSLGGVGYSNQPQHF. In nucleotides, the CDR3 is TGTGCCAGCAGCTTGGGAGGGGTTGGCTATAGCAATCAGCCCCAGCATTTT. Filled out from reference TRBV7-2 and TRBJ1-5, the complete variable domain reads GAGVSQSPSNKVTEKGKDVELRCDPISGHTALYWYRQSLGQGLEFLIYFQGNSAPDKSGLPSDRFSAERTGGSVSTLTIQRTQQEDSAVYLCASSLGGVGYSNQPQHFGDGTRLSIL.

The DNA of the CDR3 is TGTGCCAGCAGCTACAGGGTGGACTATGGCTACACCTTC. It codes for CASSYRVDYGYTF. The chain employs TRBV28 and TRBJ1-2, with a weak D call TRBD1 (6 bases). V gave up 6 bases and J gave up 3 bases, with 11 bases separating them. CDR1 and CDR2 (germline): MDHEN, SYDVKM. The CDR3 length is 13 residues.

The chain combines TRBV29-1 with TRBJ2-5; unclear D gene. Germline loops: CDR1 SQVTM, CDR2 ANQGSEA. The V and J ends lost 3 bases and 1 base respectively, with 9 bases between them. This CDR3 contains 13 residues. Written as DNA, the CDR3 is TGCAGCGTTGATGAACATGGCCAAGAGACCCAGTACTTC. It codes for CSVDEHGQETQYF. Based on the CDR3 plus reference TRBV29-1 and TRBJ2-5, the full variable domain is SAVISQKPSRDICQRGTSLTIQCQVDSQVTMMFWYRQQPGQSLTLIATANQGSEATYESGFVIDKFPISRPNLTFSTLTVSNMSPEDSSIYLCSVDEHGQETQYFGPGTRLLVL.

The rearrangement uses TRBV27 and TRBJ2-5; 9 bases match TRBD2. The ends lost 6 bases at V and 5 bases at J; junction bases unmatched: 10. Germline CDR1 reads MNHEY; CDR2 reads SMNVEV (reference sequence). CDR3 length: 15 residues. The CDR3: CASRSSGRSRETQYF. In DNA, the CDR3 is TGTGCCAGCAGAAGTAGCGGGAGATCGCGGGAGACCCAGTACTTC.

This clone showed up many times. The chain links TRBV11-2 to TRBJ2-7; unclear D gene. CDR3 length: 14 amino acids. Germline CDR1 is SGHAT and CDR2 is FQNNGV. The V end was cut by 1 base, the J end by 4 bases, with 11 bases between. The CDR3 DNA reads as TGTGCCAGCAGCTTAGGGTCAGCCAATTACGAGCAGTACTTC. Translating gives CASSLGSANYEQYF.